The clone carrying this TCR beta chain was seen at least ten times. The antigen is unknown. J was trimmed by 8 bases and V by 1 base; bases with no gene match: 13. The CDR3 length is 18 residues. Germline CDR1 SGHVS, CDR2 FNYEAQ. A marrow graft followed busulfan-fludarabine conditioning, with cyclophosphamide on days +3 and +4. The sample originates from a study of T cells after posttransplantation cyclophosphamide. Profiling relied on immunoSEQ multiplex PCR, and the TCRdb table lists in-frame clones only, not all of them. The sample has some 11,000 clones, none seen only once. Overall study findings and caveats: Recipient CMV seropositivity and CMV reactivation strongly tracked TRB clonality. Tissue-infiltrating T cells from skin or gut overlapped little with blood T cells.

This rearrangement joins TRBV7-6 to TRBJ2-1, with 11 bases matching TRBD2. The source material was PBMCs, sampled after allogeneic stem cell transplant with posttransplant cyclophosphamide. The receptor was derived from a female patient in her thirties or forties who received an allogeneic stem cell transplant from a related donor, was CMV-positive, and had acute GVHD only. Some T cells may be the graft donor's. The CDR3 loop is CASSLGLAGGGLGDEQFF. Written as DNA, the CDR3 is TGTGCCAGCAGCTTAGGGCTAGCGGGAGGAGGTTTGGGGGATGAGCAGTTCTTC.